This T cell receptor beta chain was identified during a study of siplizumab effects on memory and regulatory T cells. Study-wide results and caveats: Naive-or-memory phenotypes were unassignable for roughly 80-97% of proliferating CD4+ or CD8+ clones. Naive T cells, seemingly more diverse than memory cells, seemed major alloresponse contributors.

Turning to this clone: Its antigen is not known.

The CDR3 spans 12 residues. CDR1 and CDR2 (germline): SQVTM, ANQGSEA. Trimming removed 3 bases from V and 7 bases from J, with 13 bases in between. Assay: immunoSEQ multiplex PCR; the TCRdb copy retains only in-frame clones and omits some. The data show 65,000 to 90,000 clones, around 93% seen once. The sample consisted of CD8+ T cells sorted from blood. The chain carries TRBV29-1 and TRBJ2-7, with a tentative D call TRBD1 (6 bases). This receptor was taken from a human donor in good health. This chain's CDR3 is CSVEGPTGEQYF. The CDR3 DNA reads TGCAGCGTTGAGGGTCCAACAGGGGAGCAGTACTTC.